This T cell receptor (beta chain) was retrieved from a study of early T cells in non-severe SARS-CoV-2 infection. Overall study: The sequenced material was bulk RNA from unsorted whole blood, and its chains were unpaired.

This clonotype was detected ten times or more. Individual cDNA molecules received unique molecular identifiers during library preparation. TCRdb ran MiXCR on the 5' RACE reads and lists one entry per CDR3 protein. Of about 48,000 distinct CDR3 sequences listed, roughly 5.5% are singletons. This TCR came from an adult who was a healthcare worker with PCR-confirmed SARS-CoV-2 infection or an uninfected control (not recorded which). Sequenced: whole blood.

The CDR3, as DNA: TGTGCCAGCAGTCGTGGGGTAGGGGAGACCCAGTACTTC. It codes for CASSRGVGETQYF. The rearrangement links TRBV6-5 to TRBJ2-5; D unclear. Trimming shortened V by 5 bases and J by 5 bases, and 12 bases separated the two germline ends. The CDR3 is made up of 13 amino acids. CDR1 MNHEY and CDR2 SVGAGI come from the germline V gene.